This T cell receptor (beta chain) was sequenced for a study of blood T cell repertoires in COVID-19. Study background: The United States, Italy and Spain supplied acute and convalescent COVID-19 samples. T cells, B-cell-depleted T cells, or PBMCs provided the cDNA or gDNA that served as material.

The germline V gene has CDR1 SGHAT and CDR2 FQNNGV. The CDR3 runs to 13 residues. V lost 6 bases, J lost 8 bases, and 7 bases stayed unmatched. Methods used by the authors: Quantification of nucleated cells was approximated via reference gene primer amplification. Assay: immunoSEQ multiplex PCR; the TCRdb copy retains only in-frame clones and omits some. The D gene and trimming were derived from the DNA, and the V and J assignments and clone size from that table. The data hold nearly 350,000 clones, with around 87% observed a single time. The gene calls are TRBV11-2 and TRBJ1-2; 9 bases agree with TRBD1. The TCR sequence derives from a woman aged 50 to 65 with COVID-19, enrolled during active disease. The source material was peripheral blood. DNA for the CDR3: TGTGCCAGCAGGACGACAGGGGGTGGCGGCTACACCTTC. This translates into CASRTTGGGGYTF.